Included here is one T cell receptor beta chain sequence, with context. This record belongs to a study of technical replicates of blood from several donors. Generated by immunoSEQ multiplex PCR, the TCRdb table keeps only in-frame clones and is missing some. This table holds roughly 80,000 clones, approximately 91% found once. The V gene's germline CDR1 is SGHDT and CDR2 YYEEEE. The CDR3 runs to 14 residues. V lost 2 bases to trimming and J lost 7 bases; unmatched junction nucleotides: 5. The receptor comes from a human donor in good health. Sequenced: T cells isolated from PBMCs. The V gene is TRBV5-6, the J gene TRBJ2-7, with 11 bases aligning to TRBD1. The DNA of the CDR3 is TGTGCCAGCAGCTTTGGACAGGGGGCAGGTGAGCAGTACTTC. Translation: CASSFGQGAGEQYF.